Listed below are T cell receptor beta chains from one sample, sequenced in a study of cytomegalovirus exposure and HLA in healthy donors. TCRdb's table, derived via immunoSEQ multiplex PCR, lists solely in-frame clones and lacks some. The profile shows 200,000 to 250,000 clones, over 80% of them singletons. Sequencing was performed on PBMCs. Source of these receptors: a middle-aged woman in good health and CMV-seropositive. The CDR3 runs from the conserved cysteine through the conserved F or W. The D gene is left open where the match is weak. Clone sizes are given selectively: once, few, many, or a class where the clone is expanded.

-	TRBD1	TRBJ2-3	TRBV6-4	CASSEGTGAGDTQYF	TGTGCCAGCAGTGAGGGGACAGGGGCGGGAGATACGCAGTATTTT
once	TRBD1	TRBJ2-7	TRBV4-2	CASSQHPSGGDSYEQYF	TGTGCCAGCAGCCAACATCCCTCAGGGGGCGACTCCTACGAGCAGTACTTC
-	-	TRBJ2-7	TRBV10-3	CAISEVASIREQYF	TGTGCCATCAGTGAGGTTGCTAGCATTCGCGAGCAGTACTTC
few	-	TRBJ2-5	TRBV13	CASSLGRDPLGLDEQYF	TGTGCCAGCAGCTTAGGCCGTGATCCGCTGGGACTGGATGAGCAGTACTTC
-	-	TRBJ2-5	TRBV30	CAWSVPIHQETQYF	TGTGCCTGGAGTGTACCCATCCATCAGGAGACCCAGTACTTC
few	-	TRBJ1-2	TRBV19	CASSISGFVGYTF	TGTGCCAGTAGTATTTCAGGGTTTGTCGGCTACACCTTC
-	TRBD1	TRBJ2-5	TRBV12-5	CASGPTTGWLETQYF	TGTGCTAGTGGTCCAACGACAGGGTGGTTGGAGACCCAGTACTTC
-	TRBD1	TRBJ2-4	TRBV4-1	CASSPGQGRADKNIQYF	TGCGCCAGCAGCCCAGGACAGGGGAGGGCGGACAAAAACATTCAGTACTTC
-	-	TRBJ1-1	TRBV18	CASSLGQTKPEAFF	TGTGCCAGCTCATTAGGACAGACCAAGCCTGAAGCTTTCTTT
-	TRBD2	TRBJ2-7	TRBV7-2	CASSSKTSGRIEQYF	TGTGCCAGCAGCTCGAAGACTAGCGGGAGAATCGAGCAGTACTTC
-	-	TRBJ2-7	TRBV18	CASSPGQDHEQYF	TGTGCCAGCTCACCCGGACAAGACCACGAGCAGTACTTC
-	TRBD1	TRBJ1-5	TRBV25-1	CASSEAGTGDQPQHF	TGTGCCAGCAGTGAGGCAGGGACAGGGGATCAGCCCCAGCATTTT
-	-	TRBJ1-1	TRBV6-6	CASSWRDTEAFF	TGTGCCAGCAGCTGGAGGGACACTGAAGCTTTCTTT
-	-	TRBJ2-7	TRBV9	CASSVGNRAYEQYF	TGTGCCAGCAGCGTAGGTAACAGAGCCTACGAGCAGTACTTC
-	TRBD2	TRBJ2-3	TRBV6-6	CASGGGGWDTQYF	TGTGCCAGCGGTGGCGGGGGTTGGGATACGCAGTATTTT
few	TRBD1	TRBJ1-1	TRBV7-9	CASSPTGDTAFF	TGTGCCAGCAGCCCAACAGGGGACACGGCTTTCTTT
-	TRBD1	TRBJ2-7	TRBV5-1	CASSVDRSGDEQYF	TGCGCCAGCAGCGTGGACAGGTCTGGAGACGAGCAGTACTTC
-	-	TRBJ1-2	TRBV5-1	CASSLEQMGAYGYTF	TGCGCCAGCAGCTTGGAACAAATGGGAGCCTATGGCTACACCTTC